This is a list of T cell receptor beta chains from one sample in a study of blood T cell repertoires in COVID-19. The repertoire was sequenced with immunoSEQ multiplex PCR; TCRdb's copy has only in-frame clones and lacks some. Of just over 300,000 clones in the sample, about 87% were seen once. The sequencing input was PBMCs or T cells enriched from blood (not recorded which). These receptors were obtained from a young woman who had recovered from COVID-19. CDR3s include the opening cysteine and the closing phenylalanine or tryptophan. The order of the fields is J gene, V gene, CDR3 protein.

J: TRBJ2-5; V: TRBV6-5; CDR3: CASKRTGAPQETQYF
J: TRBJ1-4; V: TRBV5-1; CDR3: CASSLDPRRAATNEKLFF
J: TRBJ1-1; V: TRBV28; CDR3: CASSLRSAGGGSTEAFF
J: TRBJ2-3; V: TRBV13; CDR3: CASSFRADTQYF
J: TRBJ2-3; V: TRBV4-3; CDR3: CASSHGQGTQYF
J: TRBJ2-1; V: TRBV19; CDR3: CASSIDRGLFYNEQFF
J: TRBJ1-1; V: TRBV5-6; CDR3: CASSLQGGTEAFF
J: TRBJ1-2; V: TRBV5-6; CDR3: CASSYKFREGYGYTF
J: TRBJ2-5; V: TRBV29-1; CDR3: CSVEPSGLKETQYF
J: TRBJ2-4; V: TRBV28; CDR3: CASSPPLVAGGNIQYF
J: TRBJ1-1; V: TRBV27; CDR3: CASSFVAMNTEAFF
J: TRBJ2-7; V: TRBV29-1; CDR3: CSVEDLRGHSYEQYF
J: TRBJ2-7; V: TRBV3-1/TRBV3-2; CDR3: CASSQDRTGSNEQYF
J: TRBJ1-2; V: TRBV27; CDR3: CASSPNRVGYTF
J: TRBJ1-2; V: TRBV11-2; CDR3: CASSHSLGMSDYGYTF
J: TRBJ1-5; V: TRBV2; CDR3: CASSRDSRYSNQPQHF
J: TRBJ1-4; V: TRBV5-6; CDR3: CASSLLEGSSTNEKLFF
J: TRBJ1-5; V: TRBV12-3/TRBV12-4; CDR3: CASSYGTNQPQHF
J: TRBJ2-7; V: TRBV9; CDR3: CASSTTPGSQQYF
J: TRBJ2-7; V: TRBV4-2; CDR3: CASSQEGDSPYEQYF
J: TRBJ1-4; V: TRBV5-1; CDR3: CASSFGQGSEKLFF
J: TRBJ1-1; V: TRBV11-2; CDR3: CASSDIGQGSGEAFF
J: TRBJ1-6; V: TRBV3-1/TRBV3-2; CDR3: CASSQVRGSPLHF
J: TRBJ2-7; V: TRBV7-2; CDR3: CASSYRTGAYEQYF
J: TRBJ2-3; V: TRBV5-1; CDR3: CASSLEDRATDTQYF
J: TRBJ2-5; V: TRBV5-6; CDR3: CASSYPSTLQETQYF
J: TRBJ2-5; V: TRBV7-9; CDR3: CASSLGSTGAWETQYF
J: TRBJ2-2; V: TRBV5-4; CDR3: CASSLAPDRAGELFF
J: TRBJ2-3; V: TRBV6-2/TRBV6-3; CDR3: CASSLRRITDTQYF
J: TRBJ2-2; V: TRBV7-2; CDR3: CASSLSRGEWNTGELFF
J: TRBJ2-5; V: TRBV28; CDR3: CASSLAGGDPPKTQYF
J: TRBJ1-5; V: TRBV28; CDR3: CASNRDRVGQPQHF
J: TRBJ2-3; V: TRBV5-1; CDR3: CASSLGTGMGTDTQYF
J: TRBJ2-7; V: TRBV5-1; CDR3: CASSWEGGSYEQYF
J: TRBJ1-2; V: TRBV12-3/TRBV12-4; CDR3: CASSPGQGDGYTF
J: TRBJ1-2; V: TRBV5-6; CDR3: CASSLGANYGYTF
J: TRBJ2-1; V: TRBV4-3; CDR3: CASSQDGGTTDNEQFF
J: TRBJ2-1; V: TRBV11-2; CDR3: CASSHGTGEQFF
J: TRBJ1-3; V: TRBV4-1; CDR3: CASSLRTAGNTIYF
J: TRBJ1-1; V: TRBV7-9; CDR3: CASSLLRATEAFF
J: TRBJ1-5; V: TRBV28; CDR3: CASSEGHHNQPQHF
J: TRBJ2-1; V: TRBV5-4; CDR3: CASSLWREVEQFF
J: TRBJ1-1; V: TRBV27; CDR3: CASIDRENTEAFF
J: TRBJ2-7; V: TRBV28; CDR3: CASSVHYEQYF
J: TRBJ1-2; V: TRBV28; CDR3: CASSFGGQGYGYTF
J: TRBJ1-2; V: TRBV7-8; CDR3: CASSPSRVDPFNYGYTF
J: TRBJ2-3; V: TRBV4-3; CDR3: CASSQEVAPDTQYF
J: TRBJ1-1; V: TRBV7-8; CDR3: CASSFNRGWGTEAFF
J: TRBJ2-1; V: TRBV27; CDR3: CASSWTRGYNEQFF
J: TRBJ2-3; V: TRBV4-1; CDR3: CASSLRDSSDTQYF
J: TRBJ2-2; V: TRBV24-1; CDR3: CATRGQGIGELFF
J: TRBJ1-2; V: TRBV4-3; CDR3: CASSNGQGSYGYTF
J: TRBJ2-5; V: TRBV28; CDR3: CASSFGSGRGKETQYF
J: TRBJ1-4; V: TRBV15; CDR3: CATSMPLGGTVFF